This record concerns one TCR beta chain sequence. TCRdb re-analysed the RT-PCR reads in MiXCR, keeping a single row per CDR3 protein. The sample shows about 680,000 distinct CDR3 sequences, 14% of them seen only once. The CDR3 has 14 amino acids. The V and J ends lost 0 bases and 7 bases respectively, with 8 bases between them. Germline CDR1 and CDR2: SGDLS and YYNGEE. The rearrangement links TRBV9 to TRBJ1-6; D is undetermined. The sample consisted of memory CD4+ T cells from blood. This clonotype originated in a female donor in good health, serving as a healthy control. The CDR3 DNA sequence: TGTGCCAGCAGCGTAGTAGATGGGAATTCACCCCTCCACTTT. It is translated as CASSVVDGNSPLHF.